This entry concerns a single T cell receptor (beta chain). Its target is not known. V dropped 3 bases and J dropped 8; count of bases not matched to a gene: 1. CDR1 and CDR2 (germline): SNHLY, FYNNEI. There are 12 residues in the CDR3. It was with a sample-barcoded 5' primer and a J-beta primer mix that a second PCR of roughly 7 to 12 cycles was run. Each cDNA molecule carried a tag from a template-switch adaptor that contained 12 random nucleotides. Using its own MiXCR run on the 5' RACE reads, TCRdb lists one record per CDR3 protein. The sample records 700,000 to 800,000 distinct CDR3 sequences, more than 40% being singletons. The data are from a study of blood T cells in healthy people across ages. Regarding the study as a whole: Comparison with aged donors showed that long-lived donors had more naive CD4+ cells and higher diversity. Possibly confounding the expanded clonotype changes was the fact that donor CMV status was unknown.

The chain employs TRBV2 and TRBJ2-1; 7 bases map to TRBD2. The sequencing sample was made of blood. This TCR came from a woman between 55 and 75 years old in good health. The CDR3 coding sequence is TGTGCCAGCAGTGAGGGGGGGGATGAGCAGTTCTTC. Translation gives CASSEGGDEQFF.